This T cell receptor (beta chain) stems from a study of blood T cell repertoires in COVID-19. About the research overall: Sites across the United States, Italy and Spain contributed samples from acute and convalescent COVID-19.

Authors' processing steps: Researchers report that nucleated cell counts were estimated from reference gene primer amplification. Produced via immunoSEQ multiplex PCR; TCRdb's table is partial and in-frame only. V, J and clone size reflect that table, while D and trimming were determined from the DNA. The repertoire has about 230,000 clones, approximately 88% of them found once; the top ten carry roughly 3.7%. Germline CDR1 reads SGDLS; CDR2 reads YYNGEE. The CDR3 length is 16 residues. V lost 4 bases and J lost 0, with 14 bases in between. The chain joins TRBV9 to TRBJ1-3, with TRBD1 as a possible D gene (5 bases). This sequence originates from a woman in her 30s who had been exposed to COVID-19. The specimen sequenced was PBMCs or T cells enriched from blood (not recorded which). CDR3 region: CASSTRTGGSGNTIYF. Written as DNA, the CDR3 is TGTGCCAGCAGCACCCGGACGGGGGGCTCTGGAAACACCATATATTTT.